This is a list of T cell receptor beta chains from one sample in a study of blood T cells in healthy people across ages. TCRdb processed the 5' RACE reads anew with MiXCR; each CDR3 protein has one entry. The sample contains about 1,600,000 distinct CDR3 sequences, approximately 42% of which appear only once. Source material: blood. These receptors were taken from a woman younger than 30 in good health. The CDR3 runs from the conserved cysteine through the conserved F or W. D genes are given only for firm matches. Rows give clone size only sometimes, using once, few, many, or a class for an expanded clone.

NA | TRBJ1-2 | NA | TRBV2 | TGTGCCAGCACTCCCACAGAGCACTATGGCTACACCTTC | CASTPTEHYGYTF
NA | TRBJ1-2 | TRBD1 | TRBV3-1 | TGTGCCAGCAGCCCAATAATGACCGGGACAGCTCGGACTAACTATGGCTACACCTTC | CASSPIMTGTARTNYGYTF
NA | TRBJ2-7 | NA | TRBV6-6 | TGTGCCAGCAGTTCCCCGACCATATACGAGCAGTACTTC | CASSSPTIYEQYF
few | TRBJ1-4 | NA | TRBV4-1 | TGCGCCAGCAGCCAAGTGAAGGGGAGAGAAGAAAAACTGTTTTTT | CASSQVKGREEKLFF
NA | TRBJ2-3 | TRBD2 | TRBV6-1 | TGTGCCAGCAGTGAAGCGGGGGCTAGCGGGGGGCCCGGGGATACGCAGTATTTT | CASSEAGASGGPGDTQYF
few | TRBJ2-6 | NA | TRBV25-1 | TGTGCCAGCAGTGAGGTGACAGGCACTGGGGCCAACGTCCTGACTTTC | CASSEVTGTGANVLTF
NA | TRBJ1-4 | NA | TRBV5-1 | TGCGCCAGCAGCAGCGCTGACTCAAGGGGGGGGGAAAAACTGTTTTTT | CASSSADSRGGEKLFF
few | TRBJ2-3 | NA | TRBV10-3 | TGTGCCATCAGTGCAAACGCAGGGGCGGGAGCCTCAGATACGCAGTATTTT | CAISANAGAGASDTQYF
NA | TRBJ2-6 | NA | TRBV11-2 | TGTGCCAGCAGCTTAGCCTGGACTGGGGCCAACGTCCTGACTTTC | CASSLAWTGANVLTF
few | TRBJ1-1 | TRBD1 | TRBV12-3/TRBV12-4 | TGTGCCAGCAGGGCAGGGGGCTCAAACACTGAAGCTTTCTTT | CASRAGGSNTEAFF
few | TRBJ1-2 | NA | TRBV12-3/TRBV12-4 | TGTGCCAGCAGTTTACGTAGGGGCGACTATGGCTACACCTTC | CASSLRRGDYGYTF
few | TRBJ2-5 | NA | TRBV6-5 | TGTGCCAGCAGTTACTCTGGGGGAGCATCCGAGACCCAGTACTTC | CASSYSGGASETQYF
NA | TRBJ2-7 | NA | TRBV20-1 | TGCAGTGCTAGAGGGGGGGCCCCCGGGATCTACGAGCAGTACTTC | CSARGGAPGIYEQYF
once | TRBJ2-5 | TRBD2 | TRBV20-1 | TGCAGTGCTAGGGGACTAGCGGACGAGACCCAGTACTTC | CSARGLADETQYF
NA | TRBJ1-2 | TRBD1 | TRBV5-1 | TGCGCCAGCAGCTCGCCAAGGACAGGGAACAACTATGGCTACACCTTC | CASSSPRTGNNYGYTF
NA | TRBJ1-4 | NA | TRBV9 | TGTGCCAGCAGCGTAGAGGCAGAAAATGAAAAACTGTTTTTT | CASSVEAENEKLFF
few | TRBJ2-1 | NA | TRBV29-1 | TGCAGCGTTGAACACTATTTCCCGAATGAGCAGTTCTTC | CSVEHYFPNEQFF
NA | TRBJ2-1 | NA | TRBV10-3 | TGTGCCGCCCGGGACTCCGGCCGCGGGTACAATGAGCAGTTCTTC | CAARDSGRGYNEQFF
NA | TRBJ2-1 | TRBD2 | TRBV25-1 | TGTGCCAGCCACCAAAGCGGGGGGGCCCACAATGAGCAGTTCTTC | CASHQSGGAHNEQFF
few | TRBJ2-3 | NA | TRBV29-1 | TGCAGCGTCGACCCCAACACAGATACGCAGTATTTT | CSVDPNTDTQYF
NA | TRBJ2-7 | NA | TRBV14 | TGTGCCAGCAGCCAAGAAAACGCAGGGACCTACGAGCAGTACTTC | CASSQENAGTYEQYF
NA | TRBJ1-1 | NA | TRBV7-9 | TGTGCCAGCAGCTCCCCAGGAGTCACCACTGAAGCTTTCTTT | CASSSPGVTTEAFF
NA | TRBJ1-2 | TRBD1 | TRBV25-1 | TGTGCCAGCAGTGAATATCCTTCCGGGACAGGGGGCTATGGCTACACCTTC | CASSEYPSGTGGYGYTF
NA | TRBJ2-3 | TRBD2 | TRBV5-1 | TGCGCCAGCAGCTTGGCCGGGACTAGCGCCAGCACAGATACGCAGTATTTT | CASSLAGTSASTDTQYF
NA | TRBJ2-7 | NA | TRBV3-1 | TGTGCCAGCAGCCAAGCGGCCTACTACGAGCAGTACTTC | CASSQAAYYEQYF
NA | TRBJ1-4 | NA | TRBV2 | TGTGCCAGCAGTGCATGGGAAAAACTGTTTTTT | CASSAWEKLFF
NA | TRBJ2-2 | TRBD2 | TRBV5-1 | TGCGCCAGCAGCTCGACTAGCGGGACAAACACCGGGGAGCTGTTTTTT | CASSSTSGTNTGELFF
NA | TRBJ2-1 | NA | TRBV2 | TGTGCCAGCAGCGGGGGACTGACCTCCTACAATGAGCAGTTCTTC | CASSGGLTSYNEQFF
few | TRBJ2-3 | NA | TRBV4-1 | TGCGCCAGCAGCTACAGGGAATCGGGGGATACGCAGTATTTT | CASSYRESGDTQYF
NA | TRBJ2-1 | TRBD2 | TRBV10-3 | TGTGCCATCAGCAGGACTAGCGGGACCTACAATGAGCAGTTCTTC | CAISRTSGTYNEQFF
NA | TRBJ1-4 | NA | TRBV10-3 | TGTGCCATCAGTGGGTCCGCGGGGCAGGGTGAAAAACTGTTTTTT | CAISGSAGQGEKLFF
once | TRBJ1-3 | NA | TRBV3-1 | TGTGCCAGCAGCCAAGGGAGTTACTCTGGAAACACCATATATTTT | CASSQGSYSGNTIYF
NA | TRBJ2-3 | NA | TRBV12-3/TRBV12-4 | TGTGCCAGCAGTTTTGGTACGAACGGCCGCACAGATACGCAGTATTTT | CASSFGTNGRTDTQYF
NA | TRBJ2-1 | NA | TRBV7-9 | TGTGCCAGCAGCTTGGGGGGACGATACAATGGGCAGTTCTTC | CASSLGGRYNGQFF
NA | TRBJ1-2 | NA | TRBV5-5 | TGTGCCAGCAGCTTGGGAGCGGACTATGGCTACACCTTC | CASSLGADYGYTF
NA | TRBJ2-4 | NA | TRBV20-1 | TGCAGTGCAGGGGACCGGCTAGCCAAAAACATTCAGTACTTC | CSAGDRLAKNIQYF
NA | TRBJ1-6 | NA | TRBV3-1 | TGTGCCAGCAGCCAAAATACAGGGCGGAATTCACCCCTCCACTTT | CASSQNTGRNSPLHF
NA | TRBJ2-4 | NA | TRBV7-2 | TGTGCCAGCAGCTCCTTCACAATATGGCAGGGACTAGCCAAAAACATTCAGTACTTC | CASSSFTIWQGLAKNIQYF
NA | TRBJ2-5 | TRBD2 | TRBV2 | TGTGCCAGCAGTGAATTAGCGGGAGGGCTTCGGGAGACCCAGTACTTC | CASSELAGGLRETQYF
few | TRBJ2-1 | TRBD2 | TRBV6-2/TRBV6-3 | TGTGCCAGCAGGGTAGCGGGCAGCTCCTACAATGAGCAGTTCTTC | CASRVAGSSYNEQFF
NA | TRBJ2-3 | NA | TRBV14 | TGTGCCAGCAGCCAAGCGCGGGCAAGAGCTGCGGATACGCAGTATTTT | CASSQARARAADTQYF
NA | TRBJ2-1 | NA | TRBV27 | TGTGCCAGCAGTTTAAGGGTTGTCGCCGCCCCGCACAATGCCCATGGGGAGCAGTTCTTC | CASSLRVVAAPHNAHGEQFF
NA | TRBJ2-2 | TRBD1 | TRBV10-3 | TGTGCCATCAGCCACAGGGGATACACCGGGGAGCTGTTTTTT | CAISHRGYTGELFF
NA | TRBJ1-1 | NA | TRBV20-1 | TGCAGTGTTCCCACGATATGGGCGGGGGCTCGGAACACTGAAGCTTTCTTT | CSVPTIWAGARNTEAFF
few | TRBJ1-2 | TRBD1 | TRBV5-1 | TGCGCCAGCAGCAGAAGGACAGGGCCCAGCTACACCTTC | CASSRRTGPSYTF
NA | TRBJ2-1 | NA | TRBV10-3 | TGTGCCATCAGTGACACAACCGATAGGTCTGGTAATGAGCAGTTCTTC | CAISDTTDRSGNEQFF
NA | TRBJ2-3 | NA | TRBV2 | TGTGCCAGCAGTGACCCCGATTATAGCACAGATACGCAGTATTTT | CASSDPDYSTDTQYF
few | TRBJ2-7 | TRBD1 | TRBV5-1 | TGCGCCAGCAGCTTAACCGGGACAGGGAGGGAGCAGTACTTC | CASSLTGTGREQYF
NA | TRBJ2-7 | NA | TRBV20-1 | TGCAGTGCTCGACAGGACTCCTACGAGCAGTACTTC | CSARQDSYEQYF
few | TRBJ2-7 | NA | TRBV27 | TGTGCCGAGAGGGACATGGACGAGCAGTACTTC | CAERDMDEQYF
NA | TRBJ1-5 | NA | TRBV6-1 | TGTGCCAGCGAGGAAGTTGGCGGGAATCAGCCCCAGCATTTT | CASEEVGGNQPQHF
NA | TRBJ2-3 | NA | TRBV29-1 | TGCGGCGTGGAGGACGGCACAGATACGCAGTATTTT | CGVEDGTDTQYF
few | TRBJ2-5 | NA | TRBV10-3 | TGTGCCATCAGCGGGCCCCGGGAGACGGAGACCCAGTACTTC | CAISGPRETETQYF
NA | TRBJ2-1 | TRBD2 | TRBV7-2 | TGTGCCAGCAGCTGGGGACTAACGGGAGGGGATGAGCAGTTCTTC | CASSWGLTGGDEQFF
NA | TRBJ2-1 | NA | TRBV11-3 | TGTGCCAGCAGCTTAGGGGAAGCGGCTTACAATGAGCAGTTCTTC | CASSLGEAAYNEQFF
NA | TRBJ2-7 | TRBD1 | TRBV6-5 | TGTGCCAGCAGCCCCTTAGTGGACAGGTGGGCCTACGAGCAGTACTTC | CASSPLVDRWAYEQYF
NA | TRBJ1-2 | TRBD1 | TRBV20-1 | TGCAGTGCTAGCCTCGGGACAGGCGACTTCGGCTACACCTTC | CSASLGTGDFGYTF
few | TRBJ2-1 | NA | TRBV27 | TGTGCCAGCAGTACCTCTCCGGGGGCAACCTACAATGAGCAGTTCTTC | CASSTSPGATYNEQFF
few | TRBJ1-1 | NA | TRBV10-3 | TGTGCCATCACCGACACTCTTTGGGGGGACACTGAAGCTTTCTTT | CAITDTLWGDTEAFF
NA | TRBJ1-1 | NA | TRBV14 | TGTGCCAGCAGCCGGGGGGACCTCCTACGCGCTGAAGCTTTCTTT | CASSRGDLLRAEAFF